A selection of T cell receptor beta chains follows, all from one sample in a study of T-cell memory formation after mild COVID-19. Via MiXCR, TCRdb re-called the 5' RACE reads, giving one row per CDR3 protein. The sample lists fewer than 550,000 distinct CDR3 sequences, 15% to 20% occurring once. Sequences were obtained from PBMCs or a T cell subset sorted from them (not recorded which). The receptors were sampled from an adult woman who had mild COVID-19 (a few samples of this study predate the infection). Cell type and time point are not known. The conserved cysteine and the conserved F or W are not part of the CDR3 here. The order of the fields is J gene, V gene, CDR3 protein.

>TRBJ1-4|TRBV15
ATSRDRATNEKLF
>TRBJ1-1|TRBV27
ASSLIQGIEAF
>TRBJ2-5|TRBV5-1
ATSKAGAWKETQY
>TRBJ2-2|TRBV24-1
ATSDPGQGNTGELF
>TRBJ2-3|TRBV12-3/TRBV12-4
ASSLGLAGGLTRLTDTQY
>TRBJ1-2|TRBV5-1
ASSSGQTGTGYT
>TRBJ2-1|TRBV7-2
ASSFFAVVGGYNEQF
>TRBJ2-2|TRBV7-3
ASSPRRGEQGANTGELF
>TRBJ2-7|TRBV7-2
ASSPRLAAEQY
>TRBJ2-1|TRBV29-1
SVEGGDREDNEQF
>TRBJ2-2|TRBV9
ASSGGAVSNTGELF
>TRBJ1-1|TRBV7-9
ASSFWTGDTEAF
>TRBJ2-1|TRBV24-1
ATSDLGVHEQF
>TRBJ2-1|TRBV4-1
ASSQIGNHEQF
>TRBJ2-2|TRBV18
ASSPPSGFAGELF
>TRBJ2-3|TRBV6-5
ASRTRLAGFADTQY
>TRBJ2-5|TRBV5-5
ASSLLVSGIWQETQY